This T cell receptor (beta chain) was obtained from a study of T cells in Graves' hyperthyroidism and ophthalmopathy. Whole-study findings and limits: Researchers found most expanded thyroid clonotypes above 0.001 in blood as well.

Amplification of TCR beta CDR3 regions used RNA as the template. TCR CDR3 regions were first amplified by RT-PCR with HTBI primers. TCRdb passed the multiplex PCR reads through MiXCR, listing each CDR3 protein once. Among 300,000 to 500,000 distinct CDR3 sequences listed, 11% to 15% were seen once. Trimming removed 5 bases at V and 4 bases at J, with 11 bases between. The CDR3 sequence is 13 residues long. This clonotype showed up many times. What it binds is not known. Enrolled ophthalmopathy patients presented with a Clinical Activity Score of at least 3, a NOSPECS grade of at least 4, and disease duration under 3 months. The PBMCs had their origin in around 10 ml of fresh peripheral blood.

The sequenced sample consisted of blood. This chain uses TRBV12-3 or TRBV12-4 with TRBJ1-2; D is possibly TRBD1 (5 bases). This clonotype was obtained from a middle-aged man with Graves' ophthalmopathy. Here the CDR3 DNA reads TGTGCCAGCAGTCCGGGGGTCGGCTATGGCTACACCTTC. It codes for CASSPGVGYGYTF.